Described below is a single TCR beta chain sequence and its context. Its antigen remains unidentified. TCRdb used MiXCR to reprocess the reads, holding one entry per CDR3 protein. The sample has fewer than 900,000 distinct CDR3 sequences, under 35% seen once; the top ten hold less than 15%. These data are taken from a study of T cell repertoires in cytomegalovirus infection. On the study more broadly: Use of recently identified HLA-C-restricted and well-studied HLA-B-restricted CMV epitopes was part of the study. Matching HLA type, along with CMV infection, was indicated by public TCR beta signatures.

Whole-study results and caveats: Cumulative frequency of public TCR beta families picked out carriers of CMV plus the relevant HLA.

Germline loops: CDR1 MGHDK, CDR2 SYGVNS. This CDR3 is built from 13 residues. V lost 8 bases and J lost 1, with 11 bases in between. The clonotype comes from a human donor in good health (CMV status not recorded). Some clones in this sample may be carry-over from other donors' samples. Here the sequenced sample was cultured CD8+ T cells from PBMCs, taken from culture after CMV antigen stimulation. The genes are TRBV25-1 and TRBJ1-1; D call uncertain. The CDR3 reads CASGFSQNTEAFF. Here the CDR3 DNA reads TGTGCCAGCGGTTTTTCACAGAACACTGAAGCTTTCTTT.